Below, 25 T cell receptor beta chains from the same sample are listed, as sequenced in a study of post-analysis software for immune sequencing data. General study findings and limits: In patients, TRBV5-6, TRBV5-1 and TRBV20-1 belonged to five or six TRBV segments found more frequently than in controls.

Their cognate antigens are unknown. Each TCR beta cDNA library carried unique molecular identifiers. TCRdb called the PCR reads again in MiXCR, with one record for every CDR3 protein. This sample yields hundreds of thousands of distinct CDR3 sequences, of which roughly three fifths are seen a single time; around 10% belongs to the top ten. Sequencing input: blood. All receptors come from a girl aged 2-10 years with multiple sclerosis.

The V call is TRBV7-2, the J call TRBJ2-1; 14 bases map to TRBD2. Germline values: CDR1 SGHTA, CDR2 FQGNSA. The CDR3 loop spans 19 amino acids. Trimming removed 7 bases from V and 0 bases from J; junction bases left unmatched: 11. As DNA, the CDR3 is TGTGCCAGCACCCCTCCGGGACTAGCGGGGGTGAGCTCCTACAATGAGCAGTTCTTC. Translated: CASTPPGLAGVSSYNEQFF.

The CDR3 loop reads CSARDWRGGNEQFF. The CDR3 DNA reads as TGCAGTGCTAGAGATTGGCGGGGCGGCAATGAGCAGTTCTTC. The chain employs TRBV20-1 and TRBJ2-1; D might be TRBD2 (6 bases). CDR3 length equals 14 residues. The ends were cut back, 0 bases at V and 6 bases at J, with 12 bases in the middle. The germline gives CDR1 DFQATT, CDR2 SNEGSKA (reference sequence).

The V call is TRBV7-9, the J call TRBJ1-4; 11 bases map to TRBD1. The CDR3 contains 16 residues. Germline V CDR1 and CDR2: SEHNR, FQNEAQ (reference sequence). V was clipped by 5 bases and J by 2 bases; unmatched bases: 4. The CDR3 region has the DNA TGTGCCAGCAGCGCCGGACAGGGGGCGACTAATGAAAAACTGTTTTTT. Translated, it gives CASSAGQGATNEKLFF. The full variable domain, in which reference TRBV7-9 and TRBJ1-4 provide the parts outside the CDR3, is DTGVSQNPRHKITKRGQNVTFRCDPISEHNRLYWYRQTLGQGPEFLTYFQNEAQLEKSRLLSDRFSAERPKGSFSTLEIQRTEQGDSAMYLCASSAGQGATNEKLFFGSGTQLSVL.

The chain employs TRBV20-1 and TRBJ2-4, with 11 bases fitting TRBD2. The CDR3 runs to 16 residues. Trimming took 2 bases from V and 2 from J; bases not matched to a gene: 5. Germline-derived CDR1 and CDR2 are DFQATT and SNEGSKA (reference sequence). The CDR3 protein is CSARLTSGMSKNIQYF. The CDR3 DNA is TGCAGTGCTAGACTGACTAGCGGGATGTCCAAAAACATTCAGTACTTC.

V gene TRBV11-2 combines with J gene TRBJ2-1; no firm D call. The CDR3 length is 14 residues. V was clipped by 5 bases and J by 6 bases, with 14 bases between them. In germline, CDR1 is SGHAT, CDR2 FQNNGV. CDR3 sequence reads: CASSATLKGNEQFF. The CDR3 coding sequence is TGTGCCAGCAGCGCAACCCTGAAAGGCAATGAGCAGTTCTTC.

This chain connects TRBV5-1 to TRBJ2-1, with D unclear. Trimming removed 0 bases at V and 7 bases at J, with 14 bases between. The germline V gene encodes CDR1 SGHRS and CDR2 YFSETQ. The CDR3 covers 15 residues. The CDR3 is CASSLGYLEWNEQFF. The CDR3 DNA reads TGCGCCAGCAGCTTGGGATACCTGGAGTGGAATGAGCAGTTCTTC.

V is TRBV5-1 and J is TRBJ1-1, with unresolved D. CDR3 length: 14 residues. Trimming left V 3 bases short and J 1 base short, with 10 bases between. Germline lookup yields CDR1 SGHRS and CDR2 YFSETQ. The CDR3: CASSWQDSNTEAFF. In DNA form, the CDR3 reads TGCGCCAGCAGCTGGCAGGATTCGAACACTGAAGCTTTCTTT.

The chain has TRBV20-1 and TRBJ2-1; D is ambiguous. The germline V and J ends were trimmed by 3 bases and 8 bases, with 5 bases remaining between them. Germline V lookup: CDR1 DFQATT, CDR2 SNEGSKA (reference sequence). The CDR3 consists of 10 residues. CDR3 region: CSASLHEQFF. In DNA form, the CDR3 reads TGCAGTGCTAGCCTTCATGAGCAGTTCTTC.

The chain employs TRBV29-1 and TRBJ1-3; no firm D call. Trimming removed 0 bases at V and 4 bases at J, with 13 bases between. There are 15 residues in the CDR3. Germline V gene sequence: CDR1 SQVTM, CDR2 ANQGSEA. The CDR3 region is CSVEEEQQTGNTIYF. CDR3 nucleotide sequence: TGCAGCGTTGAAGAAGAACAGCAGACCGGAAACACCATATATTTT.

This sequence joins TRBV20-1 and TRBJ2-1, with D possibly being TRBD2 (6 bases). Trimming shortened V by 1 base and J by 12 bases, and 19 bases separated the two germline ends. The CDR3 has 14 residues. CDR1 and CDR2 (germline): DFQATT, SNEGSKA (reference sequence). CDR3 region: CSARAAGRLVSQFF. The CDR3 nucleotides are TGCAGTGCTAGAGCCGCGGGACGCCTGGTCTCGCAGTTCTTC.

A note on this clonotype: A read error may explain this, as a much larger clone is one base away. V gene TRBV27 combines with J gene TRBJ2-4; D may be TRBD1 (5 bases). The J call may be in error: the DNA end matches TRBJ2-7 better. The V gene's germline CDR1 is MNHEY and CDR2 SMNVEV (reference sequence). This CDR3 has 15 amino acids. CDR3 in DNA: TGTGCCCGCAGGAGTCTATCCGGCAGGGCCTACGAGCAGTACTTC. This translates into CARRSLSGRAYEQYF.

This clonotype was picked up a small number of times. The chain links TRBV20-1 to TRBJ1-5, with D hard to call. The CDR3 is 13 amino acids. Germline V gene sequence: CDR1 DFQATT, CDR2 SNEGSKA (reference sequence). V shed 3 bases and J shed 0 bases, with 6 bases lying between them. The DNA of the CDR3 is TGCAGTGCTAGGAGTATTAGCAATCAGCCCCAGCATTTT. This translates into CSARSISNQPQHF.

J is TRBJ2-1 and V is TRBV10-3; 9 bases match TRBD1. V was clipped by 2 bases and J by 8 bases; unmatched bases: 7. The CDR3 spans 15 residues. CDR1 ENHRY and CDR2 SYGVKD come from the germline V gene. CDR3 coding DNA: TGTGCCATCAGTGAGCCGGGACAGGGCTTCGATGAGCAGTTCTTC. Protein product: CAISEPGQGFDEQFF.

The V and J genes are TRBV12-3 or TRBV12-4 and TRBJ2-7; no firm D call. Trimming cost V 6 bases and J 4 bases, with 1 base left between them. There are 9 residues in the CDR3. DNA of the CDR3: TGTGCCAGCAGATACGAGCAGTACTTC. Translated, it gives CASRYEQYF.

The chain links TRBV5-5 to TRBJ2-4; D could derive from TRBD1 or TRBD2 (5 bases each). Per the germline V gene, CDR1 is SGHKS and CDR2 is YYEKEE (reference sequence). The CDR3 loop spans 14 amino acids. The ends were cut back, 4 bases at V and 5 bases at J, with 13 bases in the middle. The CDR3 region has the DNA TGTGCCAGCAGCAAACCGGGACGCCAAAACATTCAGTACTTC. Translation gives CASSKPGRQNIQYF.

This chain links TRBV6-1 with TRBJ1-2; 8 bases are a match to TRBD1. The CDR3 has 14 residues. J lost 3 bases, V lost 5 bases, and 5 bases had no gene match. Looked up from germline, CDR1 is MNHNS and CDR2 is SASEGT. In nucleotides, the CDR3 is TGTGCCAGCAGTACAGGGGGAGTGGACTATGGCTACACCTTC. Residues: CASSTGGVDYGYTF.

The table lists this clonotype with a few counts. The gene calls are TRBV6-6 and TRBJ2-5; 10 nucleotides line up with TRBD1. Germline V gene sequence: CDR1 MNHNY, CDR2 SVGAGI (reference sequence). This CDR3 is 15 amino acids long. V trimming: 7 bases; J trimming: 2 bases; junction bases outside the gene matches: 7. In nucleotides, the CDR3 is TGTGCCAGCACCGCGCCGGACAGGGGGCAAGAGACCCAGTACTTC. The encoded protein is CASTAPDRGQETQYF.

There are a few counts of this clonotype. The V and J genes are TRBV7-6 and TRBJ2-3; D is unresolved. The CDR3 runs to 16 residues. Trimming left V 2 bases short and J 2 bases short, with 14 bases between. CDR1 and CDR2 from the germline V gene are SGHVS and FNYEAQ. CDR3 in amino acids: CASSLPLTGSTDTQYF. CDR3 nucleotides: TGTGCCAGCAGCTTACCACTGACGGGTTCCACAGATACGCAGTATTTT.

This clonotype was seen a single time. The V and J genes are TRBV7-8 and TRBJ2-5; no definite D call. In germline, CDR1 is SGHVS, CDR2 FQNEAQ. The CDR3 loop spans 13 amino acids. Trimming left V 8 bases short and J 2 bases short, with 12 bases between. CDR3 residues: CASGEGLQETQYF. The CDR3 region has the DNA TGTGCCAGCGGAGAAGGTTTACAAGAGACCCAGTACTTC.

The rearrangement links TRBV5-1 to TRBJ2-6; no firm D call. The CDR3 runs 17 residues. Trimming removed 0 bases at V and 0 bases at J, with 10 bases between. Per germline, CDR1 SGHRS and CDR2 YFSETQ. DNA of the CDR3: TGCGCCAGCAGCTTGGACGGTTTGAGCTCTGGGGCCAACGTCCTGACTTTC. It translates to CASSLDGLSSGANVLTF.

The CDR3 DNA reads TGCGCCAGCAGCCAGGGAGTCTACGACAGTGGCATTCAGTACTTC. Amino acid sequence: CASSQGVYDSGIQYF. This sequence joins TRBV4-1 and TRBJ2-4, with D perhaps being TRBD1 or TRBD2 (5 bases each). V was clipped by 3 bases and J by 9 bases, with 18 bases between them. The CDR3 sequence is 15 residues long. Germline V gene data show CDR1 as MGHRA and CDR2 as YSYEKL.

The V and J genes are TRBV15 and TRBJ2-5, with unresolved D. V lost 5 bases, J lost 2 bases, and 12 bases lay in between. The CDR3 covers 14 residues. CDR1 is LNHNV and CDR2 is YYDKDF in the germline V gene (reference sequence). As DNA, the CDR3 is TGTGCCACCAGCGAAATGACCCTACAAGAGACCCAGTACTTC. The encoded protein is CATSEMTLQETQYF.

The sample holds a few counts of this clonotype. V usage is TRBV12-3 or TRBV12-4 and J usage is TRBJ2-7; D is unclear. There are 14 residues in the CDR3. The ends were cut back, 4 bases at V and 1 base at J, with 11 bases in the middle. The CDR3 sequence: CASSSGRVSYEQYF. For the CDR3, the DNA is TGTGCCAGCAGTTCCGGTCGAGTGTCCTACGAGCAGTACTTC.

V and J are TRBV5-1 and TRBJ2-5; 9 bases line up with TRBD2. Losses at the gene ends were 3 bases for V and 5 bases for J; bases not matched to a gene: 5. Looked up from germline, CDR1 is SGHRS and CDR2 is YFSETQ. The CDR3 sequence is 14 residues long. The CDR3 region is CASSCGAGGETQYF. CDR3 sequence (DNA): TGCGCCAGCAGCTGTGGCGCGGGAGGGGAGACCCAGTACTTC. Full variable domain (remainder filled in from reference TRBV5-1 and TRBJ2-5): KAGVTQTPRYLIKTRGQQVTLSCSPISGHRSVSWYQQTPGQGLQFLFEYFSETQRNKGNFPGRFSGRQFSNSRSEMNVSTLELGDSALYLCASSCGAGGETQYFGPGTRLLVL.

The chain combines TRBV10-1 with TRBJ2-2, with D unresolved. Between the trimmed V and J ends, which lost 0 bases and 5 bases, there was a span of 4 bases. The CDR3 spans 13 residues. Germline lookup yields CDR1 WNHNN and CDR2 SYGVQD (reference sequence). The DNA of the CDR3 is TGCGCCAGCAGTGAGTCCGGGACCGGGGAGCTGTTTTTT. It encodes CASSESGTGELFF.